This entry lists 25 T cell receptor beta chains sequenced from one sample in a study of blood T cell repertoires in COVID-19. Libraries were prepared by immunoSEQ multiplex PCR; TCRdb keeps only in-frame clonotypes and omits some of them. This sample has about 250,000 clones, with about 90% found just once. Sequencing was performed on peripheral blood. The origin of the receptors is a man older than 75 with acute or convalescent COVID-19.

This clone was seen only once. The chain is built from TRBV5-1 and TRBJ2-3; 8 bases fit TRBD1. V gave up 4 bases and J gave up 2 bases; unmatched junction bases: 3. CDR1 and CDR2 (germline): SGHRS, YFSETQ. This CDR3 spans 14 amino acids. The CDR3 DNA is TGCGCCAGCAGCGTGGACAGGGTCACAGATACGCAGTATTTT. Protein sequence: CASSVDRVTDTQYF.

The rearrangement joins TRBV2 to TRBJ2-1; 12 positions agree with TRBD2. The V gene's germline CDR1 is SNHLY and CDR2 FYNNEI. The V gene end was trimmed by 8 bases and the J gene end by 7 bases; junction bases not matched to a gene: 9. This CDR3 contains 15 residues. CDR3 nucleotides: TGTGCCAGCGGCCAGCTAGCGGGAGGGCTAAATGAGCAGTTCTTC. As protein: CASGQLAGGLNEQFF.

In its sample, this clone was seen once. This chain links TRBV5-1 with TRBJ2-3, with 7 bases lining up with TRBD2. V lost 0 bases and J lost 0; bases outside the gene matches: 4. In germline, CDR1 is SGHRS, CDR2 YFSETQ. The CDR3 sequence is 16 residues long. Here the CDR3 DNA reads TGCGCCAGCAGCTTGGCCGCTAGCGGAAGCACAGATACGCAGTATTTT. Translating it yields CASSLAASGSTDTQYF.

DNA of the CDR3: TGTGCCAGCAGCTTAGGGGGACCGAGGGCTAGCGGAACAAAAGAGACCCAGTACTTC. This gives the protein CASSLGGPRASGTKETQYF. The chain joins TRBV7-8 to TRBJ2-5; TRBD2 matches at 7 bases. V dropped 1 base and J dropped 3; count of bases not matched to a gene: 17. Germline V lookup: CDR1 SGHVS, CDR2 FQNEAQ. CDR3 length equals 19 residues.

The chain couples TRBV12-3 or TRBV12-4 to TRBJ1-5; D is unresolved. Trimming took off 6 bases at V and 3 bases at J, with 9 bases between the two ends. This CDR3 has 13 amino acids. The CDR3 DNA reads TGTGCCAGCAGCCCTTTTTCCAATCAGCCCCAGCATTTT. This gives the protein CASSPFSNQPQHF.

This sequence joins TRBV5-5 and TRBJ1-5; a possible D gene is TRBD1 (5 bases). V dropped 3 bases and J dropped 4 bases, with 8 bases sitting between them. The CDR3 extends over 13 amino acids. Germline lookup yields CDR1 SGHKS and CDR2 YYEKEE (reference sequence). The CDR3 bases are TGTGCCAGCAGCTGGGGCCAGAATCAGCCCCAGCATTTT. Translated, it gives CASSWGQNQPQHF.

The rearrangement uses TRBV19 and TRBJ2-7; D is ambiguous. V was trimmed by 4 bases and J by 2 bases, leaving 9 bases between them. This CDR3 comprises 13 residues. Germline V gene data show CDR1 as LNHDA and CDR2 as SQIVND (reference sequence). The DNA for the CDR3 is TGTGCCAGTAGTACACAGAACGCCTACGAGCAGTACTTC. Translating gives CASSTQNAYEQYF.

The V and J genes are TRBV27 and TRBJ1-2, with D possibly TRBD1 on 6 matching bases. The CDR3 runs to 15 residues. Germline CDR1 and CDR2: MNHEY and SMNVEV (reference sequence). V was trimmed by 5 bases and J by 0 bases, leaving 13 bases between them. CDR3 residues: CASSPRGQTNYGYTF. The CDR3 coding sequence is TGTGCCAGCAGTCCACGAGGACAGACTAACTATGGCTACACCTTC.

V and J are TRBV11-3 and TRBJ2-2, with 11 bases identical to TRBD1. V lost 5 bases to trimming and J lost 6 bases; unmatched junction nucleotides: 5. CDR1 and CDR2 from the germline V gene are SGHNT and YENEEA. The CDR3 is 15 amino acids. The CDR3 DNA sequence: TGTGCCAGCAGCCCAGGACAGGGGGCGGCCGGGGAGCTGTTTTTT. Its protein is CASSPGQGAAGELFF.

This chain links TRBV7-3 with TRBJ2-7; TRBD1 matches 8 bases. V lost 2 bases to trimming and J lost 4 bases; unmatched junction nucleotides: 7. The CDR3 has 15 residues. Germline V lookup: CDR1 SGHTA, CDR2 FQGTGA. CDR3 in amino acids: CASSLYEGQVYEQYF. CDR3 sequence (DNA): TGTGCCAGCAGCTTATACGAGGGACAGGTTTACGAGCAGTACTTC.

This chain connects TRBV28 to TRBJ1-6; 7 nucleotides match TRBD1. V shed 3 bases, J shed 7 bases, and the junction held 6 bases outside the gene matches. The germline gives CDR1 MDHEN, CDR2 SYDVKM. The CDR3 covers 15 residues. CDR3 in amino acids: CASSFPTGINSPLHF. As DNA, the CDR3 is TGTGCCAGCAGTTTTCCGACAGGGATAAATTCACCCCTCCACTTT. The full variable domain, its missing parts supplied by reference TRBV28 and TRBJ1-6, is DVKVTQSSRYLVKRTGEKVFLECVQDMDHENMFWYRQDPGLGLRLIYFSYDVKMKEKGDIPEGYSVSREKKERFSLILESASTNQTSMYLCASSFPTGINSPLHFGNGTRLTVT.

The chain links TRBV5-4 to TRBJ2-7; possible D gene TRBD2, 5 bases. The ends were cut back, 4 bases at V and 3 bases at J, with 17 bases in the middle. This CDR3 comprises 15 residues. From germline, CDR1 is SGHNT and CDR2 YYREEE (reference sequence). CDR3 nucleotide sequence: TGTGCCAGCAGCCCCGACCGGGGATTCCTCTACGAGCAGTACTTC. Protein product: CASSPDRGFLYEQYF.

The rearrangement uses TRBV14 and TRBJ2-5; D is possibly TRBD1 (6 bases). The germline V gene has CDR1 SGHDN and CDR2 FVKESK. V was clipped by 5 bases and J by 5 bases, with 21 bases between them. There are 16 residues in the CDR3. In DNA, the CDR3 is TGTGCCAGCAGCTCGCGACAGGCAGCAAGGAGGGAGACCCAGTACTTC. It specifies CASSSRQAARRETQYF.

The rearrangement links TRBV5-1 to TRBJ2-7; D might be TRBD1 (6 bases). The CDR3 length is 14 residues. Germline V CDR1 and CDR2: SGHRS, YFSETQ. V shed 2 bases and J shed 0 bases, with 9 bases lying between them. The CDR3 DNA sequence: TGCGCCAGCAGCTTTATAGGGGGCTCCTACGAGCAGTACTTC. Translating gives CASSFIGGSYEQYF.

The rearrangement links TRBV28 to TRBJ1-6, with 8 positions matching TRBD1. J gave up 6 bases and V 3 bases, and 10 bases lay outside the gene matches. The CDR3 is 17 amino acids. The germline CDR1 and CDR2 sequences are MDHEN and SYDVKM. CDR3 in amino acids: CASSFPTRGPLNSPLHF. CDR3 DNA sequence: TGTGCCAGCAGTTTTCCGACCAGGGGGCCCCTTAATTCACCCCTCCACTTT.

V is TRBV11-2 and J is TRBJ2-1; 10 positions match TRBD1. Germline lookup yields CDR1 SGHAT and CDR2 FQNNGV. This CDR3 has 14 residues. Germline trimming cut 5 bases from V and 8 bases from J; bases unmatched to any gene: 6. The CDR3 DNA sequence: TGTGCCAGCAGCGTCTGGACAGGGGGTGATGAGCAGTTCTTC. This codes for CASSVWTGGDEQFF.

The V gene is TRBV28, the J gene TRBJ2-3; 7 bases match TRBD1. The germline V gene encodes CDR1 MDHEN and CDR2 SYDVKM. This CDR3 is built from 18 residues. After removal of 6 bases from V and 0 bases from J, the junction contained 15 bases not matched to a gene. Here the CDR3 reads CASRRQRTGTASTDTQYF. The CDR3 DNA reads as TGTGCCAGCAGGCGACAGCGGACCGGGACAGCTAGCACAGATACGCAGTATTTT.

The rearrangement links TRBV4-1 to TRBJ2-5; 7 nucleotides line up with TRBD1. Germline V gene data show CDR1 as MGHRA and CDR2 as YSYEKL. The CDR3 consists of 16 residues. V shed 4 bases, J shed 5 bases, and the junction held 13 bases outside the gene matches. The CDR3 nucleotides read TGCGCCAGCAGCCCTGCCCCGACAGGGTCAGACGAGACCCAGTACTTC. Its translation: CASSPAPTGSDETQYF.

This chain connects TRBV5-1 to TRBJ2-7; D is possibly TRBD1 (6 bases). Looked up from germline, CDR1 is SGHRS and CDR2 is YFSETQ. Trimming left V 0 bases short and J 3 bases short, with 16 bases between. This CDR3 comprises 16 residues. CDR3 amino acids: CASSLGVPGDYYEQYF. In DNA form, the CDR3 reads TGCGCCAGCAGCTTGGGCGTCCCAGGGGATTACTACGAGCAGTACTTC.

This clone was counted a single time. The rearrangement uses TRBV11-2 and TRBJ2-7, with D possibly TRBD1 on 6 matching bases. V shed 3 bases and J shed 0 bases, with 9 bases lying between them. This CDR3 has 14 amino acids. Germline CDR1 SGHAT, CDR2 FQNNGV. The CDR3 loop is CASSFRQVSYEQYF. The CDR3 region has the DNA TGTGCCAGCAGCTTCAGACAGGTCTCCTACGAGCAGTACTTC.

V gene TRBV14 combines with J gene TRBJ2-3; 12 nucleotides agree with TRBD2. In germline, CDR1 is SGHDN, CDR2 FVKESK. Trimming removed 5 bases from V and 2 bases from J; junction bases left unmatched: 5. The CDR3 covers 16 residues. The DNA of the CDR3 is TGTGCCAGCAGCTACACTAGCGGGGGGCCCACAGATACGCAGTATTTT. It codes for CASSYTSGGPTDTQYF.

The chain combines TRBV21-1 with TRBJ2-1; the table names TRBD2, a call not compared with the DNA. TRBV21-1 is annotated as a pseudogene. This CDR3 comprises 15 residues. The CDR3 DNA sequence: TGTGCCAGCAACCCTTTTATGTGGAGGAACAATGAGCAGTTCTTC. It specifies CASNPFMWRNNEQFF.

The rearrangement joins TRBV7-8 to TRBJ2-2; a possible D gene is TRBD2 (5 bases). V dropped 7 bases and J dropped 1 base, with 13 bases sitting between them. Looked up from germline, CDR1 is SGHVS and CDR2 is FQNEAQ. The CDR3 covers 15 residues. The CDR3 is CASTRIGGNTGELFF. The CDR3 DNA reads TGTGCCAGCACCCGAATCGGAGGGAACACCGGGGAGCTGTTTTTT.

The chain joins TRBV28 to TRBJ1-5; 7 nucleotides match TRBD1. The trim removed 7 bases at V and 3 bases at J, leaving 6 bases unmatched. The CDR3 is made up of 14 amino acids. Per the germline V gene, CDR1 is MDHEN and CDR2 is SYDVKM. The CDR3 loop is CASNRDSNNQPQHF. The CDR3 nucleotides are TGTGCCAGCAACCGGGACAGTAACAATCAGCCCCAGCATTTT.

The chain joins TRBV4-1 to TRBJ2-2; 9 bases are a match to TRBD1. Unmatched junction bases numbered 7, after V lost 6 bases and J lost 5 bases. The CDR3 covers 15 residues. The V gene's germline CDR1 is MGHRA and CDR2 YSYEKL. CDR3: CASRKQGAQTGELFF. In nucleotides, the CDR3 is TGCGCCAGCAGAAAACAGGGGGCGCAAACCGGGGAGCTGTTTTTT.